The clone carrying this TCR beta chain was detected many times. These data belong to a study of early T cells in non-severe SARS-CoV-2 infection. Losses at the gene ends were 3 bases for V and 5 bases for J; bases not matched to a gene: 4. This CDR3 has 14 residues. TCRdb independently ran MiXCR on the 5' RACE reads; one entry per CDR3 protein. The table records some 60,000 distinct CDR3 sequences, roughly 10% of them present only once. The receptor was derived from an adult who was a healthcare worker with PCR-confirmed SARS-CoV-2 infection or an uninfected control (not recorded which). The chain joins TRBV12-3 or TRBV12-4 to TRBJ2-1, with TRBD2 matching 7 bases. What was sequenced was whole blood. CDR3 sequence (DNA): TGTGCCAGCAGTTTGGGCGGGAGCCACAATGAGCAGTTCTTC. Translating gives CASSLGGSHNEQFF.